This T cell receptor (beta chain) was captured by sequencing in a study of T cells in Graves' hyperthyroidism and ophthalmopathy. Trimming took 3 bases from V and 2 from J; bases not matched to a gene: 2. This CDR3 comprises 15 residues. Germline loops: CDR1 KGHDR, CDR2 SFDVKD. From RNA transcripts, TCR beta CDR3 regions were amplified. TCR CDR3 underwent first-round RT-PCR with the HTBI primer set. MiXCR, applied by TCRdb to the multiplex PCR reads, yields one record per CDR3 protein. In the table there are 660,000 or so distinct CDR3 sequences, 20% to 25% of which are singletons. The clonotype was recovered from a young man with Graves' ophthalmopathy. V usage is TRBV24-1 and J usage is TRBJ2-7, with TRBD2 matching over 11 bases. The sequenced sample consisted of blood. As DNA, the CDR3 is TGTGCCACCAGTGATGTTAGCGGGAGGGCCTACGAGCAGTACTTC. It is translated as CATSDVSGRAYEQYF.